Sequencing of this TCR beta chain was carried out in a study of blood T cell repertoires in COVID-19. Whole-study context: Acute-phase and convalescent COVID-19 samples originated in the United States, Italy and Spain.

CDR1 and CDR2 (germline): MDHEN, SYDVKM. This CDR3 has 15 amino acids. V lost 6 bases and J lost 2; bases outside the gene matches: 9. TCRdb's copy holds only in-frame clones and misses some; the assay was immunoSEQ multiplex PCR. The table shows under 300,000 clones, with roughly nine tenths occurring only once. This TCR was sampled from a man aged 60 to 75 with acute or convalescent COVID-19. Sequencing was done on a sample of peripheral blood. The rearrangement links TRBV28 to TRBJ2-7; the match to TRBD2 covers 8 bases. CDR3 bases: TGTGCCAGCAGAGGCTCTAGCGGGCGAACCTACGAGCAGTACTTC. It is translated as CASRGSSGRTYEQYF. The full variable domain, rest sourced from reference TRBV28 and TRBJ2-7, is DVKVTQSSRYLVKRTGEKVFLECVQDMDHENMFWYRQDPGLGLRLIYFSYDVKMKEKGDIPEGYSVSREKKERFSLILESASTNQTSMYLCASRGSSGRTYEQYFGPGTRLTVT.